The 19 T cell receptor beta chains below were found in one sample sequenced in a study of pediatric ulcerative colitis. Method: immunoSEQ multiplex PCR; TCRdb's copy keeps in-frame clones and lacks some. The data contain more than 50,000 clones, around four fifths of them singletons. The source material was blood. These receptors were taken from a boy between 5 and 17 years old with moderate ulcerative colitis.

V is TRBV30 and J is TRBJ2-7; D unresolved. The germline gives CDR1 GTSNPN, CDR2 SVGIG (reference sequence). V dropped 0 bases and J dropped 3 bases, with 9 bases sitting between them. The CDR3 is 13 residues long. The CDR3 loop reads CAWSVRSNYEQYF. DNA of the CDR3: TGTGCCTGGAGTGTACGTTCTAACTACGAGCAGTACTTC.

This clone was observed a single time. The chain combines TRBV5-6 with TRBJ1-1; no reliable D call. Trimming took off 4 bases at V and 11 bases at J, with 21 bases between the two ends. CDR1 is SGHDT and CDR2 is YYEEEE in the germline V gene. The CDR3 contains 14 residues. The CDR3 nucleotides are TGTGCCAGCAGCATAAGGTCGGGGAATCTACGCGCTTTCTTT. Protein product: CASSIRSGNLRAFF.

The chain is built from TRBV6-5 and TRBJ1-2; maybe TRBD1 (5 bases). Trimming removed 2 bases from V and 3 bases from J, with 7 bases in between. This CDR3 region has 13 residues. Germline CDR1 reads MNHEY; CDR2 reads SVGAGI. This chain's CDR3 is CASSYIGDYGYTF. DNA of the CDR3: TGTGCCAGCAGTTACATAGGGGACTATGGCTACACCTTC.

J is TRBJ1-1 and V is TRBV29-1; 7 bases line up with TRBD1. The CDR3 runs to 10 residues. Germline trimming cut 6 bases from V and 6 bases from J; bases unmatched to any gene: 1. Germline CDR1 is SQVTM and CDR2 is ANQGSEA. CDR3 sequence reads: CSVRGAEAFF. The CDR3 coding sequence is TGCAGCGTCAGGGGGGCTGAAGCTTTCTTT.

Only a few counts were recorded for this clone. The chain recombines TRBV30 with TRBJ1-2, with 7 bases fitting TRBD1. The germline V gene has CDR1 GTSNPN and CDR2 SVGIG (reference sequence). The junction had 10 bases not matched to a gene; V was cut back by 4 bases and J by 8 bases. The CDR3 covers 13 residues. CDR3 sequence reads: CAWTQTGADGYTF. In nucleotides, the CDR3 is TGTGCCTGGACCCAAACAGGGGCCGACGGCTACACCTTC.

The count of this clone is one. The CDR3 coding sequence is TGTGCCAGCAGTTACGCGGGCAGGGGCACTGAAGCTTTCTTT. Translating it yields CASSYAGRGTEAFF. The chain combines TRBV6-5 with TRBJ1-1, with a weak D call TRBD1 (6 bases). The V end was cut by 2 bases, the J end by 4 bases, with 11 bases between. Germline V gene sequence: CDR1 MNHEY, CDR2 SVGAGI. This CDR3 has 14 amino acids.

This chain links TRBV9 with TRBJ2-2, with 7 nucleotides matching TRBD2. The CDR3 covers 15 residues. Trimming cost V 5 bases and J 0 bases; bases outside gene matches: 4. CDR1 SGDLS and CDR2 YYNGEE come from the germline V gene. The CDR3 region has the DNA TGTGCCAGCAGAGAAAGCGGGACGAACACCGGGGAGCTGTTTTTT. Amino acids: CASRESGTNTGELFF.

This clone was detected once. J is TRBJ2-3 and V is TRBV15; 8 positions agree with TRBD2. CDR1 is LNHNV, CDR2 YYDKDF, per germline (reference sequence). V lost 0 bases, J lost 0 bases, and 8 bases stayed unmatched. The CDR3 consists of 18 residues. As DNA, the CDR3 is TGTGCCACCAGCAGAGAGGGACTACTAGCGGCAAGCACAGATACGCAGTATTTT. Protein sequence: CATSREGLLAASTDTQYF.

The genes are TRBV19 and TRBJ2-7, with TRBD2 identical over 7 bases. Trimming took 5 bases from V and 1 from J; bases not matched to a gene: 5. Looked up from germline, CDR1 is LNHDA and CDR2 is SQIVND (reference sequence). The CDR3 length is 14 residues. In DNA, the CDR3 is TGTGCCAGTAGTTTGGCGGGAGTATCCTACGAGCAGTACTTC. This gives the protein CASSLAGVSYEQYF.

CDR3 loop: CASSISSSGETQYF. For the CDR3, the DNA is TGTGCCAGTAGTATATCCTCATCGGGGGAGACCCAGTACTTC. The gene calls are TRBV19 and TRBJ2-5, with D maybe TRBD2 (5 bases). Trimming removed 2 bases at V and 5 bases at J, with 12 bases between. The CDR3 is 14 amino acids. Looked up from germline, CDR1 is LNHDA and CDR2 is SQIVND (reference sequence).

The table lists this clone with many counts. The chain couples TRBV30 to TRBJ1-1; tentative D call: TRBD1 (5 bases). There are 13 residues in the CDR3. Germline CDR1 GTSNPN, CDR2 SVGIG (reference sequence). Trimming pared 1 base from V and 3 bases from J, leaving 9 bases between. For the CDR3, the DNA is TGTGCCTGGAGTGAGGCAGGGCACACTGAAGCTTTCTTT. Its translation: CAWSEAGHTEAFF.

The chain combines TRBV30 with TRBJ2-1; 9 bases fit TRBD2. V shed 0 bases, J shed 4 bases, and the junction held 7 bases outside the gene matches. Germline V gene lookup returns CDR1 GTSNPN and CDR2 SVGIG (reference sequence). The CDR3 extends over 16 amino acids. The CDR3 bases are TGTGCCTGGAGTGTACGACTAGCGGACGCTTACAATGAGCAGTTCTTC. Protein: CAWSVRLADAYNEQFF.

The rearrangement joins TRBV5-4 to TRBJ2-7, with D maybe TRBD1 (5 bases). Germline CDR1 SGHNT, CDR2 YYREEE (reference sequence). The CDR3 length is 14 residues. Trimming shortened V by 0 bases and J by 3 bases, and 10 bases separated the two germline ends. CDR3 amino acids: CASSLAGARYEQYF. The CDR3 DNA sequence: TGTGCCAGCAGCTTGGCTGGGGCTCGCTACGAGCAGTACTTC.

The V and J genes are TRBV15 and TRBJ1-3, with D hard to call. V lost 0 bases, J lost 2 bases, and 8 bases lay in between. Germline CDR1 LNHNV, CDR2 YYDKDF (reference sequence). CDR3 length: 15 amino acids. CDR3 sequence: CATSRDRAAGNTIYF. The CDR3 DNA reads TGTGCCACCAGCAGAGATAGGGCAGCTGGAAACACCATATATTTT.

The CDR3 DNA follows: TGCAGCGTTCTCCTACGGGACTCCTACGAGCAGTACTTC. It codes for CSVLLRDSYEQYF. V gene TRBV29-1 combines with J gene TRBJ2-7; a possible D gene is TRBD2 (5 bases). There are 13 residues in the CDR3. CDR1 SQVTM and CDR2 ANQGSEA come from the germline V gene. V was trimmed by 5 bases and J by 0 bases, leaving 11 bases between them.

The V call is TRBV9, the J call TRBJ2-7; TRBD2 aligns across 10 bases. CDR1 is SGDLS, CDR2 YYNGEE, per germline. The CDR3 is 15 amino acids. The ends lost 0 bases at V and 3 bases at J; junction bases unmatched: 3. In DNA form, the CDR3 reads TGTGCCAGCAGCGTAGGTGGACTAGCGGACTACGAGCAGTACTTC. Its translation is CASSVGGLADYEQYF.

The chain combines TRBV27 with TRBJ2-2; D not resolved. The CDR3 consists of 13 residues. Looked up from germline, CDR1 is MNHEY and CDR2 is SMNVEV (reference sequence). The V and J ends lost 6 bases and 0 bases respectively, with 5 bases between them. The CDR3 sequence: CASRGTNTGELFF. The CDR3 DNA reads as TGTGCCAGCAGGGGGACGAACACCGGGGAGCTGTTTTTT.

This clone was observed a handful of times. The rearrangement uses TRBV10-1 and TRBJ1-1; D ambiguous. CDR3 size: 13 residues. V lost 3 bases, J lost 4 bases, and 9 bases lay in between. Germline CDR1 is WNHNN and CDR2 is SYGVQD (reference sequence). CDR3 nucleotide sequence: TGCGCCAGCAGTGAAGTAGTCAGCACTGAAGCTTTCTTT. This encodes CASSEVVSTEAFF.

This clone came up once. The chain employs TRBV4-2 and TRBJ2-1; the match to TRBD2 covers 13 bases. V lost 4 bases, J lost 0 bases, and 6 bases stayed unmatched. The length of the CDR3 is 18 residues. Germline values: CDR1 LGHNA, CDR2 YNFKEQ. Here the CDR3 reads CASSPGLAGVRSYNEQFF. The CDR3 DNA reads TGTGCCAGCAGCCCTGGACTAGCGGGAGTTCGCTCCTACAATGAGCAGTTCTTC.